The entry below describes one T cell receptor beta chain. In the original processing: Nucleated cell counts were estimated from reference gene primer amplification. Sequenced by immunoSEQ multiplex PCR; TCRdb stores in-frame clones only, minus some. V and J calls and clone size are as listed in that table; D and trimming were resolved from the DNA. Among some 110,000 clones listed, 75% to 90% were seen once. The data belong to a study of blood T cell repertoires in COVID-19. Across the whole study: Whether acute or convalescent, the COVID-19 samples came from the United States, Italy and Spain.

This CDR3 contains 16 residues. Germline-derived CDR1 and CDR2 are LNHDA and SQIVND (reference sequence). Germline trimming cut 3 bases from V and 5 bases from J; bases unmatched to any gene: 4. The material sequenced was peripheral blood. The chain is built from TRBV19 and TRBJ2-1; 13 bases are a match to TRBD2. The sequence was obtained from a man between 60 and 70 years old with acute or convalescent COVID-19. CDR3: CASSISGLAGDNEQFF. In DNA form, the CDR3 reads TGTGCCAGTAGTATCTCCGGACTAGCGGGGGACAATGAGCAGTTCTTC. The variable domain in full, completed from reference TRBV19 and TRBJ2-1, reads DGGITQSPKYLFRKEGQNVTLSCEQNLNHDAMYWYRQDPGQGLRLIYYSQIVNDFQKGDIAEGYSVSREKKESFPLTVTSAQKNPTAFYLCASSISGLAGDNEQFFGPGTRLTVL.